Sequencing of this T cell receptor (beta chain) was carried out in a study of response to subunit inactivated influenza vaccine. Germline V gives CDR1 MNHNS, CDR2 SASEGT. The CDR3 runs to 15 residues. The J segment lost 2 bases and the V segment lost 8 bases, leaving 8 bases of the junction unmatched. Overall study results and limits: The authors suggested that every seasonal influenza vaccination recruits few new T cells.

TCRdb reanalysed the RT-PCR reads using MiXCR and keeps one entry per CDR3 protein. The repertoire has hundreds of thousands of distinct CDR3 sequences, 21% of them found once; the top ten carry roughly 10%. Notes on this clonotype: Antigen unknown.

The TCR originated in a man aged 45 to 75 who received an inactivated influenza vaccine. V is TRBV6-1 and J is TRBJ2-7, with 11 positions matching TRBD2. The sequenced sample was PBMCs from blood, obtained approximately 20 months after vaccination. CDR3 DNA: TGTGCCAGCGCCGGGACTAGCGGTTACACCTACGAGCAGTACTTC. Residues: CASAGTSGYTYEQYF.